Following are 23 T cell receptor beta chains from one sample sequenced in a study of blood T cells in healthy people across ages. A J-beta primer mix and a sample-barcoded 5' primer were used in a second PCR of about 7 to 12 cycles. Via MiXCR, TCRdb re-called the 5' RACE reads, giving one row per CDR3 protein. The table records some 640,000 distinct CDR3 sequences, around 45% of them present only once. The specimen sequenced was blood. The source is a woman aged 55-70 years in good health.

The CDR3 region is CASSQISGSRYNEQFF. The CDR3 DNA reads as TGCGCCAGCAGCCAAATTAGCGGGAGCCGATACAATGAGCAGTTCTTC. V gene TRBV4-3 combines with J gene TRBJ2-1; 9 positions match TRBD2. The germline V gene encodes CDR1 LGHNA and CDR2 YSLEER. V shed 2 bases, J shed 4 bases, and the junction held 6 bases outside the gene matches. The CDR3 covers 16 residues.

CDR3 coding DNA: TGTGCCAGCAGCATACGACTAGCGGGAGCCAAAGATACGCAGTATTTT. Translating it yields CASSIRLAGAKDTQYF. The chain couples TRBV7-9 to TRBJ2-3; 12 nucleotides align to TRBD2. Germline assignment: CDR1 SEHNR and CDR2 FQNEAQ (reference sequence). J lost 5 bases, V lost 5 bases, and 8 bases had no gene match. The CDR3 is made up of 16 amino acids.

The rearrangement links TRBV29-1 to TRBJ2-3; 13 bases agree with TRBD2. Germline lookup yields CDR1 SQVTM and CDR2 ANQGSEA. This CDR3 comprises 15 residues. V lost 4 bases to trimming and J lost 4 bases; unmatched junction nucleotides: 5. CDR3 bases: TGCAGCGTTGGAGGACTAGCGGGAGCCCCAGATACGCAGTATTTT. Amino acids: CSVGGLAGAPDTQYF.

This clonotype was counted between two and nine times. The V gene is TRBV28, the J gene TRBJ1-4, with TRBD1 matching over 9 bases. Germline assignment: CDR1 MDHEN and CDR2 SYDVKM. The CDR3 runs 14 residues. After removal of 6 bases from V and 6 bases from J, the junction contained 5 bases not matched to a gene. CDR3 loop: CASRGTGYDEKLFF. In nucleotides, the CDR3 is TGTGCCAGCAGAGGGACAGGGTACGATGAAAAACTGTTTTTT.

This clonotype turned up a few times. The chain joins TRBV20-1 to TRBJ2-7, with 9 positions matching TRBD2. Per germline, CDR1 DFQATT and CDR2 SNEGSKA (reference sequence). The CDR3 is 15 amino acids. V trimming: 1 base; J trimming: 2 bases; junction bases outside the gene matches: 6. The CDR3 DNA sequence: TGCAGTGCTAGAGGGCTAGCGGGATCCCCCTACGAGCAGTACTTC. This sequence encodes CSARGLAGSPYEQYF.

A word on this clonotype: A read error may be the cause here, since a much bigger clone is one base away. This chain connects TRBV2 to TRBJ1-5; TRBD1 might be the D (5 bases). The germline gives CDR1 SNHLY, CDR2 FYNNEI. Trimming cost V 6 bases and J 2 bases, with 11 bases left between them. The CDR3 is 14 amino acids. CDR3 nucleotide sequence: TGTGCCAGCAGCTGGGGCGCGGGCAATCAGCCCCAGCATTTT. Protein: CASSWGAGNQPQHF. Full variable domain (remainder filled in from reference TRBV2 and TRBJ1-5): EPEVTQTPSHQVTQMGQEVILRCVPISNHLYFYWYRQILGQKVEFLVSFYNNEISEKSEIFDDQFSVERPDGSNFTLKIRSTKLEDSAMYFCASSWGAGNQPQHFGDGTRLSIL.

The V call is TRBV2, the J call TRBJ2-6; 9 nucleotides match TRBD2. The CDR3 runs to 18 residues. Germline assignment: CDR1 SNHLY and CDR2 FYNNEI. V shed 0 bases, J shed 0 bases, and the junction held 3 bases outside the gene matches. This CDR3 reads CASSEASGRISGANVLTF. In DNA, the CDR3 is TGTGCCAGCAGTGAAGCCAGCGGGAGGATCTCTGGGGCCAACGTCCTGACTTTC.

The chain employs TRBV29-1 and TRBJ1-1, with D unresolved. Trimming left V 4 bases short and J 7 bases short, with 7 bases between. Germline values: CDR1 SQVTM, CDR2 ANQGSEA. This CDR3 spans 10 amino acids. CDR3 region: CSVVFYEAFF. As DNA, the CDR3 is TGCAGCGTTGTTTTTTATGAAGCTTTCTTT.

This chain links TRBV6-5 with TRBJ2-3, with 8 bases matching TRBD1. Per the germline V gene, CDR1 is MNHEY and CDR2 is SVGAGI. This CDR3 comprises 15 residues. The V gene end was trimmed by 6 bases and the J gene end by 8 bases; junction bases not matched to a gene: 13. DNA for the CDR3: TGTGCCAGCAGGGAAGACAGGGGCATCGGGGGTACGCAGTATTTT. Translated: CASREDRGIGGTQYF.

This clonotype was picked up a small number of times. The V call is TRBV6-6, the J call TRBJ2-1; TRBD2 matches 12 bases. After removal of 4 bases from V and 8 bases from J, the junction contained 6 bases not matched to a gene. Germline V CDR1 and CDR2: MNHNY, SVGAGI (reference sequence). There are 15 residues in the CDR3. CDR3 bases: TGTGCCAGCAGTTTTGAAACTAGCGGGAGGCATGAGCAGTTCTTC. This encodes CASSFETSGRHEQFF.

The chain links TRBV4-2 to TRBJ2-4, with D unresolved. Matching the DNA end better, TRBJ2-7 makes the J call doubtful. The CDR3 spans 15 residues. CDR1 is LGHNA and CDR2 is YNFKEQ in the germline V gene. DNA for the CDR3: TGTGCCAGCAGCCAAGACTTCGGCGCAAACTACGAGCAGTACTTC. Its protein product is CASSQDFGANYEQYF.

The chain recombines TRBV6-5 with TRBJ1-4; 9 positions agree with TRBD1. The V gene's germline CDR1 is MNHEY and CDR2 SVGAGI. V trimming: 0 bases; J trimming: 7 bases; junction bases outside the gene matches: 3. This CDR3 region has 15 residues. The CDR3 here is CASSYSDRGPEKLFF. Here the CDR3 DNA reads TGTGCCAGCAGTTACTCGGACAGGGGACCTGAAAAACTGTTTTTT.

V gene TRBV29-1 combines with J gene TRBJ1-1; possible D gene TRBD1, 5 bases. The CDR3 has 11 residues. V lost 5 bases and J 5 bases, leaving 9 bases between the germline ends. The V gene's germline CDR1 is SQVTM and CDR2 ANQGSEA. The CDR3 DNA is TGCAGCGTTACAGGATGGACTGAAGCTTTCTTT. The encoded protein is CSVTGWTEAFF. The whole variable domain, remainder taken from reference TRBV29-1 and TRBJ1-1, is SAVISQKPSRDICQRGTSLTIQCQVDSQVTMMFWYRQQPGQSLTLIATANQGSEATYESGFVIDKFPISRPNLTFSTLTVSNMSPEDSSIYLCSVTGWTEAFFGQGTRLTVV.

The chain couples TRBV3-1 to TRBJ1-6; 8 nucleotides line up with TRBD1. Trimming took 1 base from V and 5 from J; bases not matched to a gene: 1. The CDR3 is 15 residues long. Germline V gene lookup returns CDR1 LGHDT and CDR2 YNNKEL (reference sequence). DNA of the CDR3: TGTGCCAGCAGCCAAGGGGACAGGAATAATTCACCCCTCCACTTT. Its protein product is CASSQGDRNNSPLHF.

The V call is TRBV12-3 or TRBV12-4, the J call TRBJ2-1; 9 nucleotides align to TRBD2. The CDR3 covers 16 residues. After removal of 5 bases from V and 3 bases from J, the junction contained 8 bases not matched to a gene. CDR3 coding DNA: TGTGCCAGCAGTCGCGAGTTAGCGGGAGACTACAATGAGCAGTTCTTC. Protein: CASSRELAGDYNEQFF.

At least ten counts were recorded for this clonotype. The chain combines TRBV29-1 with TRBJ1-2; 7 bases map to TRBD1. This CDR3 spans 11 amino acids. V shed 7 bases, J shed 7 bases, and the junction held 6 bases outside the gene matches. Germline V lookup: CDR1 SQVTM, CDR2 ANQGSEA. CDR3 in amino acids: CSESTGSGYTF. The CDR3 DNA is TGCAGCGAATCGACAGGGAGTGGCTACACCTTC.

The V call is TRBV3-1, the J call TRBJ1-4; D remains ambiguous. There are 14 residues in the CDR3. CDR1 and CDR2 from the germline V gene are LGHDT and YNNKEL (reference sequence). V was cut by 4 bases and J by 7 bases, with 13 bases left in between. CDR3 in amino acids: CASSPNWVGEKLFF. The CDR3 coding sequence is TGTGCCAGCAGCCCGAATTGGGTCGGTGAAAAACTGTTTTTT.

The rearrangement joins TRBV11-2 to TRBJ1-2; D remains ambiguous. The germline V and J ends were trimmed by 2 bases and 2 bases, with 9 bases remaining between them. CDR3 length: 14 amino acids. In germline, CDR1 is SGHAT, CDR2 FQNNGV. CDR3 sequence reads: CASSLMAGNYGYTF. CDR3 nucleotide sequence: TGTGCCAGCAGCTTAATGGCGGGCAACTATGGCTACACCTTC.

DNA of the CDR3: TGTGCCAGCAGTGACCATGGGTCCTATGGCTACACCTTC. This translates into CASSDHGSYGYTF. This rearrangement joins TRBV9 to TRBJ1-2; D not resolved. The CDR3 spans 13 residues. Per the germline V gene, CDR1 is SGDLS and CDR2 is YYNGEE. The germline V and J ends were trimmed by 5 bases and 4 bases, with 12 bases remaining between them.

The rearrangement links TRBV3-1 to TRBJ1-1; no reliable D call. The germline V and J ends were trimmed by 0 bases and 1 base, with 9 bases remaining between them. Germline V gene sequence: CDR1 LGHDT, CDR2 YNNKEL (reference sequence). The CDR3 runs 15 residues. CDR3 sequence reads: CASSQDLWGNTEAFF. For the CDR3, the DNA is TGTGCCAGCAGCCAAGATTTGTGGGGGAACACTGAAGCTTTCTTT. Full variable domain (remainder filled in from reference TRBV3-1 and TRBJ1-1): DTAVSQTPKYLVTQMGNDKSIKCEQNLGHDTMYWYKQDSKKFLKIMFSYNNKELIINETVPNRFSPKSPDKAHLNLHINSLELGDSAVYFCASSQDLWGNTEAFFGQGTRLTVV.

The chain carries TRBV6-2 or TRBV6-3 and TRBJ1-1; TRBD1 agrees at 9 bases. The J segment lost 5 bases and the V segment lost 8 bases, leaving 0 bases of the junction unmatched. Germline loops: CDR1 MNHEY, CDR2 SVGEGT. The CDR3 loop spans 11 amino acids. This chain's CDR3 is CASGQGTEAFF. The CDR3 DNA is TGTGCCAGCGGACAGGGGACTGAAGCTTTCTTT.

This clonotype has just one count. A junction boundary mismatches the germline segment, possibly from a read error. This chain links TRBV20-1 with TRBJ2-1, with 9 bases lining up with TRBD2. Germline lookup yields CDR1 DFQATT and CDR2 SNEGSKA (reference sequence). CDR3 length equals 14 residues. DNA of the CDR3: TGCAGTGCTGGGAGCGGGAGGTTTTACAATGAACAGTTCTTC. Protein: CSAGSGRFYNEQFF.

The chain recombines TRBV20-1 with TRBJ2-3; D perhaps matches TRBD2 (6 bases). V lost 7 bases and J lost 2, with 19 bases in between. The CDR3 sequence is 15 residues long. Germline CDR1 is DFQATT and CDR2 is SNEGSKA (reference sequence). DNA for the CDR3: TGCAGTGATGGCGCGATAACGGGGGTCACAGATACGCAGTATTTT. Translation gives CSDGAITGVTDTQYF.